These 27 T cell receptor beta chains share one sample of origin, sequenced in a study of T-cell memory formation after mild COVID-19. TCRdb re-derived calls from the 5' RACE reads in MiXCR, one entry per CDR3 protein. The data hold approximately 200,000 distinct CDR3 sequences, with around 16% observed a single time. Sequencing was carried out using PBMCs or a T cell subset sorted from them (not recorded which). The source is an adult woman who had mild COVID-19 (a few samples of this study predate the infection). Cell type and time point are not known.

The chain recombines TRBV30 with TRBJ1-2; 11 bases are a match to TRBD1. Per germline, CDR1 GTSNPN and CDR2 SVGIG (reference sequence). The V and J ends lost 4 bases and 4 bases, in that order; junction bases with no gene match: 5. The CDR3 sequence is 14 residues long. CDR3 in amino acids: CAWMRGQGAYGYTF. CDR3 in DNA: TGTGCCTGGATGAGAGGACAGGGGGCCTATGGCTACACCTTC.

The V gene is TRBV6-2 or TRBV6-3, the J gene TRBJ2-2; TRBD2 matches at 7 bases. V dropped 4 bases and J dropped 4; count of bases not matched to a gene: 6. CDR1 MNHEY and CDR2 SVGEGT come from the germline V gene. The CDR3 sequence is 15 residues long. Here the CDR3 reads CASSWRLASTGELFF. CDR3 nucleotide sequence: TGTGCCAGCAGTTGGCGACTAGCTTCCACCGGGGAGCTGTTTTTT.

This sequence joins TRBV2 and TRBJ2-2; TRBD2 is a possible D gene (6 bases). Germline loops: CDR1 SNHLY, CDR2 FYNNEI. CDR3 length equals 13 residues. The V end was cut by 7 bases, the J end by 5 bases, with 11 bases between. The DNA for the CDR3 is TGTGCCAGCACCCAACGGGGGACCGGGGAGCTGTTTTTT. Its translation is CASTQRGTGELFF.

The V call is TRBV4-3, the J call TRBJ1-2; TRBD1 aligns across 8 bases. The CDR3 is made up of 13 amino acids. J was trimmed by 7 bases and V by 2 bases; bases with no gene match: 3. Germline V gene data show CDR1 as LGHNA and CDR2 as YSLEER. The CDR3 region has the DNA TGCGCCAGCAGCCAACAGACAGGGGTTGGCTACACCTTC. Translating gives CASSQQTGVGYTF.

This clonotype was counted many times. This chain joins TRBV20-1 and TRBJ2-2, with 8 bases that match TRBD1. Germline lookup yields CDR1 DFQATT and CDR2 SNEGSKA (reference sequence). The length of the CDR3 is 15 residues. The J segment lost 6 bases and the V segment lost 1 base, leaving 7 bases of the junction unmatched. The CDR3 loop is CSARVGGRGPGELFF. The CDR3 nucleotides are TGCAGTGCTAGAGTCGGGGGCAGGGGGCCCGGGGAGCTGTTTTTT.

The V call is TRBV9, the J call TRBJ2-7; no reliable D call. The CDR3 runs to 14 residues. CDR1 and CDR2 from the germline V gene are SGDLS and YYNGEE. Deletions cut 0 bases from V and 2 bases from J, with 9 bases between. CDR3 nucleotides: TGTGCCAGCAGCGTAGGACGGCAAACCTACGAGCAGTACTTC. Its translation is CASSVGRQTYEQYF.

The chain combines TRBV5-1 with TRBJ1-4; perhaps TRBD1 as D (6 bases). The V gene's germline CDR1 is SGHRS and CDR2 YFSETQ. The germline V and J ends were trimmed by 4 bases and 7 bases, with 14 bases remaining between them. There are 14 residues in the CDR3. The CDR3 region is CASSNGTRGEKLFF. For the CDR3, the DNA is TGCGCCAGCAGCAACGGGACAAGAGGTGAAAAACTGTTTTTT.

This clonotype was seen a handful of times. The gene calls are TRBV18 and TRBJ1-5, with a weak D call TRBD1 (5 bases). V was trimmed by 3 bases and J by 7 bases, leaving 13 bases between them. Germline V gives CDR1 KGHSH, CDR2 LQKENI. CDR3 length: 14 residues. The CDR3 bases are TGTGCCAGCTCACCGGACCGCGGGGGGCAGCCCCAGCATTTT. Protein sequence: CASSPDRGGQPQHF.

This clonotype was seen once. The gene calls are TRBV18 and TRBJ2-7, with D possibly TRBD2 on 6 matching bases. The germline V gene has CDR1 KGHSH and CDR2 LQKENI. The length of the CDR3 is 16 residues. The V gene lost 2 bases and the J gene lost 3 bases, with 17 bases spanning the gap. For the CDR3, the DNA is TGTGCCAGCTCACCAGGGAGGCCTAGGGGCGGCTACGAGCAGTACTTC. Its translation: CASSPGRPRGGYEQYF.

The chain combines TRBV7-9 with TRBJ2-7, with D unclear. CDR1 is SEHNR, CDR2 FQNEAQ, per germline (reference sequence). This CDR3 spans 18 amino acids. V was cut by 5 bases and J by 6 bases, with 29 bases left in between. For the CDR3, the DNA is TGTGCCAGCAGCCCCCTCCGAAGCCTGGGGATAGCTCCCGGCGAGCAGTACTTC. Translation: CASSPLRSLGIAPGEQYF. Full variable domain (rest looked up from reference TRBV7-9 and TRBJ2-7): DTGVSQNPRHKITKRGQNVTFRCDPISEHNRLYWYRQTLGQGPEFLTYFQNEAQLEKSRLLSDRFSAERPKGSFSTLEIQRTEQGDSAMYLCASSPLRSLGIAPGEQYFGPGTRLTVT.

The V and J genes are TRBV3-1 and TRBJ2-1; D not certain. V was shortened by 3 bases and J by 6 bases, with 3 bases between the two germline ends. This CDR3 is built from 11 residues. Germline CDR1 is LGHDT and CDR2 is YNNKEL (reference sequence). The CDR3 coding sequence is TGTGCCAGCAGCCAGATCAATGAGCAGTTCTTC. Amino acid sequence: CASSQINEQFF.

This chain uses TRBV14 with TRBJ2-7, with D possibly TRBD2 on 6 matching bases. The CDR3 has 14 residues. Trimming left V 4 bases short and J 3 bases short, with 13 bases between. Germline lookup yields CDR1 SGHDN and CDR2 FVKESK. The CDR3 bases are TGTGCCAGCAGCCCCCTGGTGGAGGGCTACGAGCAGTACTTC. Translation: CASSPLVEGYEQYF.

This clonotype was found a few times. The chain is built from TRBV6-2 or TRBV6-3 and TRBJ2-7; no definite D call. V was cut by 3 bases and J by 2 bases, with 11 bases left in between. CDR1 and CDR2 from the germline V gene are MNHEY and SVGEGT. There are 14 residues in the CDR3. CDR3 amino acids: CASSYSQVAYEQYF. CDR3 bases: TGTGCCAGCAGTTATTCGCAGGTTGCCTACGAGCAGTACTTC.

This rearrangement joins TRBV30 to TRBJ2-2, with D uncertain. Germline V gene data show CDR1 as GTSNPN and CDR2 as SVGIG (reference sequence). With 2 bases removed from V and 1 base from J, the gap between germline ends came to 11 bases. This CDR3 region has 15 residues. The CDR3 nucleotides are TGTGCCTGGAGTCCATCGAGGCGGAACACCGGGGAGCTGTTTTTT. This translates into CAWSPSRRNTGELFF.

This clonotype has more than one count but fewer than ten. In nucleotides, the CDR3 is TGTGCCAGCAGCTTGCGGCTAGCCACGGACGAGCAGTACTTC. It codes for CASSLRLATDEQYF. The chain carries TRBV11-2 and TRBJ2-7, with D possibly TRBD2 on 5 matching bases. The length of the CDR3 is 14 residues. Trimming took 3 bases from V and 5 from J, leaving 14 bases between them. CDR1 is SGHAT and CDR2 is FQNNGV in the germline V gene.

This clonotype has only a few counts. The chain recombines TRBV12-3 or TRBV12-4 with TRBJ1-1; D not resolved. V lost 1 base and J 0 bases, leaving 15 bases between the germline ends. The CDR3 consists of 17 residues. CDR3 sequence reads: CASSLGTRGGVNTEAFF. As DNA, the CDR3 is TGTGCCAGCAGTTTAGGAACTCGGGGTGGCGTGAACACTGAAGCTTTCTTT.

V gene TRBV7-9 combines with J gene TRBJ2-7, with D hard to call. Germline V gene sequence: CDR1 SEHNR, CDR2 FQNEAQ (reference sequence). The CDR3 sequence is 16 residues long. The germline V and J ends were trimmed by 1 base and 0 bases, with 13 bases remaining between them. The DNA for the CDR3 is TGTGCCAGCAGCTTAGAAATTCTGGGCACCTCCTACGAGCAGTACTTC. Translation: CASSLEILGTSYEQYF.

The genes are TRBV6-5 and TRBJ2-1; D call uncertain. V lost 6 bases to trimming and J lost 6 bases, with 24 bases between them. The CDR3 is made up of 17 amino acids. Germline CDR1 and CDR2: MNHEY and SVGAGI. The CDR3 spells CASSSRGDAFPRNEQFF. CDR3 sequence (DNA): TGTGCCAGCAGCTCCAGAGGCGACGCTTTCCCGCGCAATGAGCAGTTCTTC.

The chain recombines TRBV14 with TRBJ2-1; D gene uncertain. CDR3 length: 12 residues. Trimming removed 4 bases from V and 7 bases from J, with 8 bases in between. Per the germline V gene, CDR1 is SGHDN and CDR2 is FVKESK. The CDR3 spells CASSRTRNEQFF. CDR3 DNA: TGTGCCAGCAGCCGAACAAGAAATGAGCAGTTCTTC.

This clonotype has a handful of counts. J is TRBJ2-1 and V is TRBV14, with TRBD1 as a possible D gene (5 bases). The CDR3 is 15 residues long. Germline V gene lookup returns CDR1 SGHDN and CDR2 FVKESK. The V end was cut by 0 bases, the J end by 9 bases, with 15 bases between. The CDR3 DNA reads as TGTGCCAGCAGCCAAGAGGGCGCAGGGTCTAGTGAGCAGTTCTTC. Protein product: CASSQEGAGSSEQFF.

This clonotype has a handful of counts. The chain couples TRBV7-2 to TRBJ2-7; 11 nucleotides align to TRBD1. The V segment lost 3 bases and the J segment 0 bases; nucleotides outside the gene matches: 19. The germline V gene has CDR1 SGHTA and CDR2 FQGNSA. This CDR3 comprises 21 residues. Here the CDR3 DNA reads TGTGCCAGCAGCTTGAGACCACCGGGACAGGGGGGACGGGGGAACTCCTACGAGCAGTACTTC. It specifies CASSLRPPGQGGRGNSYEQYF.

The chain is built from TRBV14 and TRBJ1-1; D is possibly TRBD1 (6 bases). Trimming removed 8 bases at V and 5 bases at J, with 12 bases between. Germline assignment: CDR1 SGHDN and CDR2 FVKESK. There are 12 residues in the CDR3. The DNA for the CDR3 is TGTGCCAGCGGGACATGGGGTACTGAAGCTTTCTTT. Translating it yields CASGTWGTEAFF.

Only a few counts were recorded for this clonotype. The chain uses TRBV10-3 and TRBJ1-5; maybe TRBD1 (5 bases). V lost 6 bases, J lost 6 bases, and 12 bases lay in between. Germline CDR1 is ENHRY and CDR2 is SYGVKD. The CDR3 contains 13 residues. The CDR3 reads CAISQGEGQPQHF. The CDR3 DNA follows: TGTGCCATCAGCCAAGGGGAGGGTCAGCCCCAGCATTTT.

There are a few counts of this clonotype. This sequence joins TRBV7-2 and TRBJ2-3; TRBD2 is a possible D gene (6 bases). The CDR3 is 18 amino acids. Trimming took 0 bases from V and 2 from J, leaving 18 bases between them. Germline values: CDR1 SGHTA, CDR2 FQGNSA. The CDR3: CASSLAVFRTNPTDTQYF. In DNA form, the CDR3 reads TGTGCCAGCAGCTTAGCGGTCTTTAGGACTAACCCCACAGATACGCAGTATTTT.

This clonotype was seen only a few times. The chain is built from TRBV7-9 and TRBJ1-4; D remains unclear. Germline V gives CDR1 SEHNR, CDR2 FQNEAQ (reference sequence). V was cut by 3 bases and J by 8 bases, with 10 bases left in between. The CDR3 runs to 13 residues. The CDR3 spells CASSFYSEEKLFF. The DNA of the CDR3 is TGTGCCAGCAGCTTTTACAGTGAGGAAAAACTGTTTTTT.

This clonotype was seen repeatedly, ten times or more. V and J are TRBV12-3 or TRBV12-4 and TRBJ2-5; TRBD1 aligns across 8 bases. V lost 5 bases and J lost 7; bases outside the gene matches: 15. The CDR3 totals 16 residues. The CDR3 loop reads CASSIARAGGGWTQYF. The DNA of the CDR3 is TGTGCCAGCAGTATCGCCAGGGCAGGGGGCGGGTGGACCCAGTACTTC.

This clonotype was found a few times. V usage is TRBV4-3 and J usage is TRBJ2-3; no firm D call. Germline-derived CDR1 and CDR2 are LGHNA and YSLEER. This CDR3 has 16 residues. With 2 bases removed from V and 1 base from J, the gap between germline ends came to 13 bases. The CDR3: CASSQRPGRGTDTQYF. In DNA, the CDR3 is TGCGCCAGCAGCCAAAGACCGGGTCGAGGCACAGATACGCAGTATTTT.